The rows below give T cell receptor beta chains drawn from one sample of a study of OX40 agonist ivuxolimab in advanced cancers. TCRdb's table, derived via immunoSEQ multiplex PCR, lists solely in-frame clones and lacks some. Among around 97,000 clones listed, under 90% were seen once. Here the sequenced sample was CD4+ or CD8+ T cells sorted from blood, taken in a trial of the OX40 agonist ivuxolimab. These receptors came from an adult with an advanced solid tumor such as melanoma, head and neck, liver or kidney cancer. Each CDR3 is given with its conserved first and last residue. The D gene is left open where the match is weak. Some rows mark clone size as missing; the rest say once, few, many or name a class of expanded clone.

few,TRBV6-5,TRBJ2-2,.,CASMGGGELFF,TGTGCCAGCATGGGCGGCGGGGAGCTGTTTTTT
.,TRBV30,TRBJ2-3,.,CAWGSFTDTQYF,TGTGCCTGGGGTTCCTTCACAGATACGCAGTATTTT
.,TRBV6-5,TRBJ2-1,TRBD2,CASSYRGGSSYNEQFF,TGTGCCAGCAGTTACAGAGGCGGGAGCTCCTACAATGAGCAGTTCTTC
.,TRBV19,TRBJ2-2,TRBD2,CASKPSGPTGELFF,TGTGCCAGTAAACCTAGCGGGCCTACCGGGGAGCTGTTTTTT
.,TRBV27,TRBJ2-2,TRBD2,CASTPLLAGTTGELFF,TGTGCCAGCACCCCTTTACTAGCGGGAACCACCGGGGAGCTGTTTTTT
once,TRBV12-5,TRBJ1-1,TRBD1,CASGIQPGQPEAFF,TGTGCTAGTGGTATACAGCCGGGACAGCCTGAAGCTTTCTTT
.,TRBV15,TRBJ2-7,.,CATGGTDAVYEQYF,TGTGCCACTGGGGGAACCGACGCCGTGTACGAGCAGTACTTC
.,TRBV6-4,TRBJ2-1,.,CAIRRLVANEQFF,TGTGCCATCCGGAGACTAGTCGCCAATGAGCAGTTCTTC
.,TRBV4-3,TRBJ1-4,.,CASSRVGNNEKLFF,TGCGCCAGCTCCCGGGTAGGAAATAATGAAAAACTGTTTTTT
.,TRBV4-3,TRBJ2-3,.,CASSQAPPPAADTQYF,TGCGCCAGCAGCCAAGCCCCCCCTCCAGCCGCAGATACGCAGTATTTT
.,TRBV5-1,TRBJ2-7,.,CASSSTGNYEQYF,TGCGCCAGCAGCTCGACAGGTAACTACGAGCAGTACTTC
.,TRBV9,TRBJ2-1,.,CASSQAGSEQFF,TGTGCCAGCAGCCAGGCCGGTAGTGAGCAGTTCTTC
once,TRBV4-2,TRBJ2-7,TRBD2,CASSPSRSSGSYEQYF,TGTGCCAGCAGCCCGTCAAGGTCTAGCGGGAGTTACGAGCAGTACTTC
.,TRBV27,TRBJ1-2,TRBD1,CASSSAGGEAAGYTF,TGTGCCAGCAGTTCCGCAGGGGGCGAAGCAGCTGGCTACACCTTC
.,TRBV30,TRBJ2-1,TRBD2,CASSPSGSNEQFF,TGTGCCTCCTCACCTAGCGGTTCCAATGAGCAGTTCTTC
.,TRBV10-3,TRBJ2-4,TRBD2,CAASGGPLAKNIQYF,TGTGCCGCAAGCGGGGGGCCACTAGCCAAAAACATTCAGTACTTC
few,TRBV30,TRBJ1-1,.,CAWTLPEVTEAFF,TGTGCCTGGACCCTCCCTGAAGTCACTGAAGCTTTCTTT
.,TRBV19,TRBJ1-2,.,CASSLRVNYGYTF,TGTGCCAGTAGTCTCCGGGTTAACTATGGCTACACCTTC
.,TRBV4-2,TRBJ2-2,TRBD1,CASSQDQVGQGNTGELFF,TGTGCCAGCAGCCAAGATCAGGTGGGACAGGGAAACACCGGGGAGCTGTTTTTT
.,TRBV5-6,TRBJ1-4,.,CASSLDGGKTNEKLFF,TGTGCCAGCAGCTTAGATGGGGGTAAAACTAATGAAAAACTGTTTTTT